This TCR beta chain is drawn from a study of blood T cell repertoires in COVID-19. On the study more broadly: The United States, Italy and Spain supplied acute and convalescent COVID-19 samples. Nucleic acid was either cDNA or gDNA, and it came from T cells, B-cell-depleted T cells, or PBMCs.

Under the authors' procedure: Counts of nucleated cells, estimated from reference gene primer amplification, were obtained. Sequencing used immunoSEQ multiplex PCR; TCRdb keeps in-frame clones, though not all of them. That table furnishes V, J and clone size, whereas the DNA furnished D and trimming. Of about 44,000 clones in the sample, 70% to 90% were seen once. The germline V gene has CDR1 SGHVS and CDR2 FQNEAQ. The J segment lost 3 bases and the V segment lost 5 bases, leaving 4 bases of the junction unmatched. This CDR3 is built from 14 residues. The clonotype comes from a man between 65 and 85 years old with active COVID-19. The sequencing input was peripheral blood. The chain is built from TRBV7-8 and TRBJ1-1, with 9 bases identical to TRBD1. CDR3 region: CASSRQGVDTEAFF. DNA for the CDR3: TGTGCCAGCAGCCGACAGGGGGTAGACACTGAAGCTTTCTTT.